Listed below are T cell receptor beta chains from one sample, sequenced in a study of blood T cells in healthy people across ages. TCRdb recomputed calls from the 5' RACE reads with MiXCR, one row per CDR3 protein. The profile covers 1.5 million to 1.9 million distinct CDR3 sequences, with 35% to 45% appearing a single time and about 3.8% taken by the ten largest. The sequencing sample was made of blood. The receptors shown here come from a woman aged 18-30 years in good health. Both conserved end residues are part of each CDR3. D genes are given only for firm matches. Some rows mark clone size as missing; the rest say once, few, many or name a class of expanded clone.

cdr3_aa: CASSLGIQNLNEKLFF
cdr3_nt: TGTGCCAGCAGTTTAGGGATACAGAACCTTAATGAAAAACTGTTTTTT
j_call: TRBJ1-4
clone_size: few
v_call: TRBV28
d_call: -

cdr3_aa: CASSDLRGGDGYTF
cdr3_nt: TGTGCCAGCAGTGATCTACGCGGCGGGGATGGCTACACCTTC
j_call: TRBJ1-2
clone_size: -
v_call: TRBV2
d_call: -

cdr3_aa: CSARLRTSRDEQFF
cdr3_nt: TGCAGTGCTAGGTTGCGGACTAGTCGCGATGAGCAGTTCTTC
j_call: TRBJ2-1
clone_size: -
v_call: TRBV20-1
d_call: TRBD2

cdr3_aa: CSVNAIFAETQYF
cdr3_nt: TGTAGCGTTAACGCGATTTTTGCAGAGACCCAGTACTTC
j_call: TRBJ2-5
clone_size: -
v_call: TRBV29-1
d_call: -

cdr3_aa: CASSLEVVDRGSYEQYF
cdr3_nt: TGTGCCAGCAGCTTAGAAGTAGTGGACAGGGGTTCCTACGAGCAGTACTTC
j_call: TRBJ2-7
clone_size: -
v_call: TRBV7-2
d_call: TRBD1

cdr3_aa: CASSLGQRDQPQHF
cdr3_nt: TGTGCCAGCAGTTTGGGACAGAGAGATCAGCCCCAGCATTTT
j_call: TRBJ1-5
clone_size: few
v_call: TRBV5-6
d_call: TRBD1

cdr3_aa: CASSPGGATYNEQYF
cdr3_nt: TGTGCCAGCAGCCCCGGCGGAGCGACCTACAATGAGCAGTACTTC
j_call: TRBJ2-7
clone_size: -
v_call: TRBV7-8
d_call: -

cdr3_aa: CASIPSTANTEAFF
cdr3_nt: TGTGCCAGCATCCCCTCGACCGCGAACACTGAAGCTTTCTTT
j_call: TRBJ1-1
clone_size: -
v_call: TRBV2
d_call: -

cdr3_aa: CASSDNQETQYF
cdr3_nt: TGCGCCAGCAGCGACAACCAAGAGACCCAGTACTTC
j_call: TRBJ2-5
clone_size: few
v_call: TRBV5-1
d_call: -

cdr3_aa: CSVRTSGSVTGELFF
cdr3_nt: TGCAGCGTTCGGACTAGCGGGAGTGTAACCGGGGAGCTGTTTTTT
j_call: TRBJ2-2
clone_size: -
v_call: TRBV29-1
d_call: TRBD2

cdr3_aa: CASSQAEKTRSRHTQYF
cdr3_nt: TGCGCCAGCAGCCAAGCAGAGAAAACCCGTTCTCGTCATACGCAGTATTTT
j_call: TRBJ2-3
clone_size: -
v_call: TRBV4-3
d_call: -

cdr3_aa: CAAGTGGSSEEKLFF
cdr3_nt: TGTGCCGCGGGGACAGGGGGCTCATCGGAGGAAAAACTGTTTTTT
j_call: TRBJ1-4
clone_size: few
v_call: TRBV28
d_call: TRBD1

cdr3_aa: CSARGGRPVESPQHF
cdr3_nt: TGCAGTGCTAGAGGGGGACGCCCTGTAGAAAGCCCCCAGCATTTT
j_call: TRBJ1-5
clone_size: -
v_call: TRBV20-1
d_call: -

cdr3_aa: CASSHAPGGDYEQYF
cdr3_nt: TGCGCCAGCAGCCATGCTCCGGGGGGGGACTACGAGCAGTACTTC
j_call: TRBJ2-7
clone_size: -
v_call: TRBV4-3
d_call: TRBD2

cdr3_aa: CSARDLWWDRDMNTEAFF
cdr3_nt: TGCAGTGCTAGAGATCTCTGGTGGGACAGGGACATGAACACTGAAGCTTTCTTT
j_call: TRBJ1-1
clone_size: -
v_call: TRBV20-1
d_call: TRBD1

cdr3_aa: CSVEGQGVAEQYF
cdr3_nt: TGCAGCGTTGAAGGGCAGGGGGTCGCCGAGCAGTACTTC
j_call: TRBJ2-7
clone_size: -
v_call: TRBV29-1
d_call: TRBD1

cdr3_aa: CASSLPDGTEAFF
cdr3_nt: TGCGCCAGCAGCTTACCGGACGGCACTGAAGCTTTCTTT
j_call: TRBJ1-1
clone_size: -
v_call: TRBV5-1
d_call: -

cdr3_aa: CASSLRQGGSYGHTF
cdr3_nt: TGTGCCAGCAGCCTCAGACAGGGGGGGTCATATGGCCACACCTTC
j_call: TRBJ1-2
clone_size: -
v_call: TRBV7-2
d_call: TRBD1

cdr3_aa: CASSETGTGNKEAFF
cdr3_nt: TGTGCCAGCAGTGAAACCGGGACAGGGAATAAAGAAGCTTTCTTT
j_call: TRBJ1-1
clone_size: -
v_call: TRBV25-1
d_call: TRBD1

cdr3_aa: CASSLAGKFGQYF
cdr3_nt: TGCGCCAGCAGCTTGGCCGGTAAATTTGGGCAGTACTTC
j_call: TRBJ2-7
clone_size: few
v_call: TRBV5-1
d_call: -

cdr3_aa: CSAQTGPDTQYF
cdr3_nt: TGCAGCGCCCAGACAGGGCCAGATACGCAGTATTTT
j_call: TRBJ2-3
clone_size: many
v_call: TRBV29-1
d_call: TRBD1

cdr3_aa: CASSYAEWPGANVLTF
cdr3_nt: TGTGCCAGCAGTTACGCTGAGTGGCCTGGGGCCAACGTCCTGACTTTC
j_call: TRBJ2-6
clone_size: -
v_call: TRBV6-8
d_call: -

cdr3_aa: CASSGQGMGAQYF
cdr3_nt: TGTGCCAGCAGCGGCCAGGGGATGGGGGCCCAGTACTTC
j_call: TRBJ2-5
clone_size: -
v_call: TRBV9
d_call: -

cdr3_aa: CAISVGLDYEQYF
cdr3_nt: TGTGCCATCAGTGTAGGGTTAGACTACGAGCAGTACTTC
j_call: TRBJ2-7
clone_size: few
v_call: TRBV10-3
d_call: -

cdr3_aa: CSARVRTDLEKLFF
cdr3_nt: TGCAGTGCTAGAGTTCGGACCGATCTCGAAAAACTGTTTTTT
j_call: TRBJ1-4
clone_size: -
v_call: TRBV20-1
d_call: -

cdr3_aa: CASSQDLGAKNIQYF
cdr3_nt: TGTGCCAGCAGCCAAGATCTGGGAGCCAAAAACATTCAGTACTTC
j_call: TRBJ2-4
clone_size: few
v_call: TRBV3-1
d_call: -

cdr3_aa: CASSLSDPGFSYNEQFF
cdr3_nt: TGTGCCAGCAGTTTATCGGACCCTGGGTTCTCCTACAATGAGCAGTTCTTC
j_call: TRBJ2-1
clone_size: -
v_call: TRBV27
d_call: -

cdr3_aa: CASSDDSSSYNEQFF
cdr3_nt: TGTGCCAGCAGCGACGACAGCAGCTCCTACAATGAGCAGTTCTTC
j_call: TRBJ2-1
clone_size: -
v_call: TRBV3-1
d_call: -

cdr3_aa: CASSGRLAGVVLETQYF
cdr3_nt: TGTGCCAGCAGTGGTCGACTAGCGGGAGTTGTACTAGAGACCCAGTACTTC
j_call: TRBJ2-5
clone_size: -
v_call: TRBV6-2/TRBV6-3
d_call: TRBD2

cdr3_aa: CSATGLANEQYF
cdr3_nt: TGCAGTGCCACCGGACTAGCGAACGAGCAGTACTTC
j_call: TRBJ2-7
clone_size: many
v_call: TRBV20-1
d_call: TRBD2

cdr3_aa: CASSTYRVPHNEQFF
cdr3_nt: TGTGCCAGCAGCACATACAGGGTTCCCCACAATGAGCAGTTCTTC
j_call: TRBJ2-1
clone_size: few
v_call: TRBV11-2
d_call: -

cdr3_aa: CASIKTGWEQYF
cdr3_nt: TGTGCCAGCATTAAGACAGGGTGGGAGCAGTACTTC
j_call: TRBJ2-5
clone_size: -
v_call: TRBV6-1
d_call: TRBD1

cdr3_aa: CASSFHDYEQYF
cdr3_nt: TGTGCCAGCAGCTTTCACGACTACGAGCAGTACTTC
j_call: TRBJ2-7
clone_size: few
v_call: TRBV7-2
d_call: -

cdr3_aa: CASSQEAGMDYEQYF
cdr3_nt: TGTGCCAGCAGCCAAGAAGCAGGGATGGATTACGAGCAGTACTTC
j_call: TRBJ2-7
clone_size: few
v_call: TRBV4-2
d_call: -

cdr3_aa: CASTQDRDRGYNEQYF
cdr3_nt: TGTGCCAGCACCCAGGATCGGGACAGGGGCTACAATGAGCAGTACTTC
j_call: TRBJ2-7
clone_size: -
v_call: TRBV6-2/TRBV6-3
d_call: TRBD1

cdr3_aa: CASSLRQMGETQYF
cdr3_nt: TGTGCCAGCAGTTTAAGGCAGATGGGAGAGACCCAGTACTTC
j_call: TRBJ2-5
clone_size: -
v_call: TRBV12-3/TRBV12-4
d_call: -

cdr3_aa: CASLGLLNTEAFF
cdr3_nt: TGTGCCTCGCTGGGATTATTGAACACTGAAGCTTTCTTT
j_call: TRBJ1-1
clone_size: once
v_call: TRBV10-3
d_call: -

cdr3_aa: CASSRSVDSSGNTIYF
cdr3_nt: TGCGCCAGCAGCCGGTCCGTGGACAGCTCTGGAAACACCATATATTTT
j_call: TRBJ1-3
clone_size: -
v_call: TRBV4-1
d_call: -

cdr3_aa: CSVSVRWGSEAFF
cdr3_nt: TGCAGCGTCTCCGTGCGCTGGGGCAGTGAAGCTTTCTTT
j_call: TRBJ1-1
clone_size: many
v_call: TRBV29-1
d_call: -

cdr3_aa: CATQDGYTYNEQFF
cdr3_nt: TGTGCCACCCAAGATGGATATACCTACAATGAGCAGTTCTTC
j_call: TRBJ2-1
clone_size: -
v_call: TRBV6-5
d_call: -

cdr3_aa: CSAKLAGGDEQYF
cdr3_nt: TGCAGTGCTAAACTAGCGGGAGGGGATGAGCAGTACTTC
j_call: TRBJ2-7
clone_size: -
v_call: TRBV20-1
d_call: TRBD2

cdr3_aa: CASSNGQGTGEQYF
cdr3_nt: TGCGCCAGCAGCAACGGACAGGGTACTGGCGAGCAGTACTTC
j_call: TRBJ2-7
clone_size: many
v_call: TRBV4-1
d_call: TRBD1

cdr3_aa: CASSSMRGAVATDTQYF
cdr3_nt: TGTGCCAGCAGTAGCATGCGGGGGGCCGTTGCCACAGATACGCAGTATTTT
j_call: TRBJ2-3
clone_size: few
v_call: TRBV12-3/TRBV12-4
d_call: TRBD2